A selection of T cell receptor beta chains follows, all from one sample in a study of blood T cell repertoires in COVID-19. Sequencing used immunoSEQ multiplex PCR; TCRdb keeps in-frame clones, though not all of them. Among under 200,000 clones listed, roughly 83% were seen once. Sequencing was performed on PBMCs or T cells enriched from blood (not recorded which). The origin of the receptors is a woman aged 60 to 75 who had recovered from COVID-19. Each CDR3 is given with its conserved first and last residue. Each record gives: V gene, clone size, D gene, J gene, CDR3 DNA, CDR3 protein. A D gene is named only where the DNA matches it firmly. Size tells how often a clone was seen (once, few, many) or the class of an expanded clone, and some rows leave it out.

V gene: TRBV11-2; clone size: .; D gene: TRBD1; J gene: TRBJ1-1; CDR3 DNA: TGTGCCAGCAGCTTAAGGGGGCAAACTGAAGCTTTCTTT; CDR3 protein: CASSLRGQTEAFF
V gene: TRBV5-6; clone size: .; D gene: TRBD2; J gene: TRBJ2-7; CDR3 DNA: TGTGCCAGCAGCCCGGGGGGTGCGCGGGAGCAGTACTTC; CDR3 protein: CASSPGGAREQYF
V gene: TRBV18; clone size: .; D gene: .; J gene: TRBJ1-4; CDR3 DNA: TGTGCCAGCTCACCACCGAGTGAAGGAGGAGAAAAACTGTTTTTT; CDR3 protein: CASSPPSEGGEKLFF
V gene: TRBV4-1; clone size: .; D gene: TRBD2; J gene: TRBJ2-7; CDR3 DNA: TGCGCCAGCAGCCAAGCTAGCGGGGATTTCTACGAGCAGTACTTC; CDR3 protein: CASSQASGDFYEQYF
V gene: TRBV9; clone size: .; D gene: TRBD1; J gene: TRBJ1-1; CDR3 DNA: TGTGCCAGCAGCGCAGGGGGCAGGGGCACTGAAGCTTTCTTT; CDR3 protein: CASSAGGRGTEAFF
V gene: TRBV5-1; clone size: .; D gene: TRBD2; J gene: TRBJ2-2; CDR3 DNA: TGCGCCAGCAGGGCGGGACTAGCGGGGGAAAGCACCGGGGAGCTGTTTTTT; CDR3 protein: CASRAGLAGESTGELFF
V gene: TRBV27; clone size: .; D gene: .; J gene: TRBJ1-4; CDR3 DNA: TGTGCCAGCAAGGGACGGGGCAGGGAGGATGAAAAACTGTTTTTT; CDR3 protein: CASKGRGREDEKLFF
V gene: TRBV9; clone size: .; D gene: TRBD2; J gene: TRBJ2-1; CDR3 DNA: TGTGCCAGCAGCGTAGAGGCGGGAGGGCCGGGTGAGCAGTTCTTC; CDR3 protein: CASSVEAGGPGEQFF
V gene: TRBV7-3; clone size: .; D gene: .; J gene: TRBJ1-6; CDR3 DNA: TGTGCCAGCAGCAGTTCGGGGGGTTCCTATAATTCACCCCTCCACTTT; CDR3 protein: CASSSSGGSYNSPLHF
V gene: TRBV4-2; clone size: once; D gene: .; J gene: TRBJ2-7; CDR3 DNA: TGTGCCAGCAGCCAAGAAGTGGCAGCGCCGATCTACGAGCAGTACTTC; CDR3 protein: CASSQEVAAPIYEQYF
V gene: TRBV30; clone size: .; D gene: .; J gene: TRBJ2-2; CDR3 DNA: TGTGCCTGGAACCGGGACACAACGAACACCGGGGAGCTGTTTTTT; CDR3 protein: CAWNRDTTNTGELFF
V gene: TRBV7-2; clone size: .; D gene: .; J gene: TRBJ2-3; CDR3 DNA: TGTGCCAGCAGCTTAGCTGCACTCCCCAGCACAGATACGCAGTATTTT; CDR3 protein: CASSLAALPSTDTQYF
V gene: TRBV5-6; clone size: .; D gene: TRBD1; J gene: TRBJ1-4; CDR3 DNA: TGTGCCAGCAGCTTTTGGGACAGGGGCGAAAAACTGTTTTTT; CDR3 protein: CASSFWDRGEKLFF
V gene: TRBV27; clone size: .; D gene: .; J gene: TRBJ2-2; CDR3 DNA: TGTGCCAGCAGTTTGGGTGGGCTCTGGAACACCGGGGAGCTGTTTTTT; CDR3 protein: CASSLGGLWNTGELFF
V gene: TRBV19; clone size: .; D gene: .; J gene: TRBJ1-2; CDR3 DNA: TGTGCCAGTAGTCTACATTTTGGAGCGGACTATGGCTACACCTTC; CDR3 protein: CASSLHFGADYGYTF
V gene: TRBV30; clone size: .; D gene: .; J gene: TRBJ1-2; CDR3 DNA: TGTGCCTGGGGGCGTGGAGGCGCCGGATTCTATGGCTACACCTTC; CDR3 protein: CAWGRGGAGFYGYTF
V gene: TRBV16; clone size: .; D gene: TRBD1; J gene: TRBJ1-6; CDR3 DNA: TGTGCCAGCAGCCCCCGGGACAGGGGGCGAAGCTCACCCCTCCACTTT; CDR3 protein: CASSPRDRGRSSPLHF
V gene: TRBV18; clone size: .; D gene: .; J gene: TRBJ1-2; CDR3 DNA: TGTGCCAGCTCACCAGCAGAAAACTATGGCTACACCTTC; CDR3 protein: CASSPAENYGYTF
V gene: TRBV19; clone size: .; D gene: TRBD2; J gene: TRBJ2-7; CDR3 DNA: TGTGCCAGTAGGCAAACCGGACTAGCGCCCTCCTACGAGCAGTACTTC; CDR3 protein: CASRQTGLAPSYEQYF
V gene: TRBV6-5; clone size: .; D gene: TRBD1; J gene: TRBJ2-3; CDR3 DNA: TGTGCCAGCAGAATGGGACAGGGTTACACAGATACGCAGTATTTT; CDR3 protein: CASRMGQGYTDTQYF
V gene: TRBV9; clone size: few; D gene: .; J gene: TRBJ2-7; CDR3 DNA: TGTGCCAGCAGCGTAGCGGGAAGATCCTACGAGCAGTACTTC; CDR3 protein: CASSVAGRSYEQYF
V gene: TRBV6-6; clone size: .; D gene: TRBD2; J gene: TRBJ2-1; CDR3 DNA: TGTGCCAGCAGGCCGGGGACTAGCGGGACCAATGAGCAGTTCTTC; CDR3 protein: CASRPGTSGTNEQFF
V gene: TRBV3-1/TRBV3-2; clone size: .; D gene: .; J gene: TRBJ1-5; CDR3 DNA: TGTGCCAGCAGCCAAGGGTGGGGCGATCAGCCCCAGCATTTT; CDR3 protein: CASSQGWGDQPQHF
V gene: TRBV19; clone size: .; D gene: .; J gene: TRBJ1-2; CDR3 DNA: TGTGCCAGTACGGGCCTAGAGGGCCGAAACTATGGCTACACCTTC; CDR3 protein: CASTGLEGRNYGYTF
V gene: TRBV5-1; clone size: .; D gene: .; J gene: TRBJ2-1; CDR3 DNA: TGCGCCAGCAGCGTAGCGGTGGCGAACTACAATGAGCAGTTCTTC; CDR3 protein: CASSVAVANYNEQFF
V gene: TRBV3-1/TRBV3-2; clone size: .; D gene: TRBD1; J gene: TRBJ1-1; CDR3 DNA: TGTGCCAGCAGCCAACGGGCAGGGGGCACTGAAGCTTTCTTT; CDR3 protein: CASSQRAGGTEAFF
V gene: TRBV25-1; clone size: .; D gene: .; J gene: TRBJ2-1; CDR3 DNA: TGTGCCAGCAGTGCGTACAATGAGCAGTTCTTC; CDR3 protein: CASSAYNEQFF
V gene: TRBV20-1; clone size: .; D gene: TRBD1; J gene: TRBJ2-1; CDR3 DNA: TGCAGTGCTAGTCGACTCGGGACAGGGAAGGATGAGCAGTTCTTC; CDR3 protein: CSASRLGTGKDEQFF
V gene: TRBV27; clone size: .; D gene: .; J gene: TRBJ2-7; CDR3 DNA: TGTGCCAGCGGTCCGACAGGTGACTACGAGCAGTACTTC; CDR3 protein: CASGPTGDYEQYF
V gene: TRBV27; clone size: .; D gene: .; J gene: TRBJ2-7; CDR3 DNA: TGTGCCAGCAGTTTAGCCCCATCGGGGTCCTACGAGCAGTACTTC; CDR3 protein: CASSLAPSGSYEQYF
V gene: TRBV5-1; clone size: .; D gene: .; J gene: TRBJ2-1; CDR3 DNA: TGCGCCAGCAGAATCGTGGGGGGATCTAACAATGAGCAGTTCTTC; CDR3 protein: CASRIVGGSNNEQFF
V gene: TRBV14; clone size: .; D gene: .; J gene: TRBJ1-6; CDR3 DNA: TGTGCCAGCAGCCAAGTCGGTTCCAGGGTGGATTCACCCCTCCACTTT; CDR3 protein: CASSQVGSRVDSPLHF
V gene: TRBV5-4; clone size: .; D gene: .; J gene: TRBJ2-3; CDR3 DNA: TGTGCCAGCAGCCCGAGGACAGACACAGATACGCAGTATTTT; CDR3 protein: CASSPRTDTDTQYF
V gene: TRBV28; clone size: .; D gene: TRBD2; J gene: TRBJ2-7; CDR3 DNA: TGTGCCAGCACGACGGCGGGAGACGAGCAGTACTTC; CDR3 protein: CASTTAGDEQYF
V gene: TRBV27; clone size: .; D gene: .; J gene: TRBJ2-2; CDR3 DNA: TGTGCCAGCCGTAGGGACACAAACACCGGGGAGCTGTTTTTT; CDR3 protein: CASRRDTNTGELFF
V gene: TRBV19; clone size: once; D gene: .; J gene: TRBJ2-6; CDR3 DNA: TGTGCCAGTAGTGTCCCCCACAGGGCTGGGGCCAACGTCCTGACTTTC; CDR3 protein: CASSVPHRAGANVLTF
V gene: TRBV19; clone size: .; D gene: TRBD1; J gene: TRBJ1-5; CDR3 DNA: TGTGCCAGTAGTGTATGGGACAGGGGGAATCAGCCCCAGCATTTT; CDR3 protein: CASSVWDRGNQPQHF
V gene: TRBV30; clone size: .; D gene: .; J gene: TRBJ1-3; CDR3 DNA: TGTGCCTGGAGTGAGGGGGTTGGAAACACCATATATTTT; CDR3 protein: CAWSEGVGNTIYF
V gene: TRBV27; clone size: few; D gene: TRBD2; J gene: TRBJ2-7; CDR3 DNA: TGTGCCAGCAGTCCAACTAAACTGGGCGGGGGGTACGAGCAGTACTTC; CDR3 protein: CASSPTKLGGGYEQYF
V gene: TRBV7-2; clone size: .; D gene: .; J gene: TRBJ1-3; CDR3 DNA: TGTGCCAGCAGCGCCGGGATCTCTGGAAACACCATATATTTT; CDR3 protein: CASSAGISGNTIYF
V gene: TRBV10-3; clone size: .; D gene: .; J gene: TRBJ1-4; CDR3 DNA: TGTGCCACCTCGGGGACGCAGGGAAGGGGGTATGAAAAACTGTTTTTT; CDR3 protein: CATSGTQGRGYEKLFF
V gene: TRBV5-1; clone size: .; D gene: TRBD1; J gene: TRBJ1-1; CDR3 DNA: TGCGCCAGCAGCTTGGAAGGGACAGGGCAAACTGAAGCTTTCTTT; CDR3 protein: CASSLEGTGQTEAFF
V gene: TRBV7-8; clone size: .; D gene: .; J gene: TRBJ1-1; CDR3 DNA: TGTGCCAGCAGCTTATCCGGGAGTACTGAAGCTTTCTTT; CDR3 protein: CASSLSGSTEAFF
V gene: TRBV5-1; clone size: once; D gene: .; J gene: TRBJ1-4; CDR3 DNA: TGCGCCAGCAGCTTAGGAGGGCCGGGAGAAAAACTGTTTTTT; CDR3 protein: CASSLGGPGEKLFF
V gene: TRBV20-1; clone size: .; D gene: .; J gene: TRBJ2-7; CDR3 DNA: TGCAGTGCTAGAGCAGGTCTCGAGCAGTACTTC; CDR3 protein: CSARAGLEQYF
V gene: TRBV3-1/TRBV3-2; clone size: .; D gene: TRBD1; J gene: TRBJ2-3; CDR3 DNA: TGTGCCAGCAGCCTTTGGACAGGGGACCGGAGGGATACGCAGTATTTT; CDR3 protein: CASSLWTGDRRDTQYF
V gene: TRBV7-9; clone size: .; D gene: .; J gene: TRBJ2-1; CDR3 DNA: TGTGCCAGCAGCTTACATTTTCCAGACAATGAGCAGTTCTTC; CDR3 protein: CASSLHFPDNEQFF
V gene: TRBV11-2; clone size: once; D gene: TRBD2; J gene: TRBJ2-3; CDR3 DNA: TGTGCCAGCAGCCCAGTGGGGGGGGTGGTCGATACGCAGTATTTT; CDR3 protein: CASSPVGGVVDTQYF
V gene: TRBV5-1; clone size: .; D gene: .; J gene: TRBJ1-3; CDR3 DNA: TGCGCCAGCAGCTTGGCCGGCGGGTCCGGAAACACCATATATTTT; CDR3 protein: CASSLAGGSGNTIYF
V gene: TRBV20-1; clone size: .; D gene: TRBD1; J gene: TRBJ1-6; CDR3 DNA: TGCAGTGCTAGTAGGGTTCGGGAGGGGGCCAATTCACCCCTCCACTTT; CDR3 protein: CSASRVREGANSPLHF
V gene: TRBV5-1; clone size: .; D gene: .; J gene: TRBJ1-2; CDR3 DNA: TGCGCCAGCAGCTCTCCTCCAGGCGCCCATCATGGCTACACCTTC; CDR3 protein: CASSSPPGAHHGYTF
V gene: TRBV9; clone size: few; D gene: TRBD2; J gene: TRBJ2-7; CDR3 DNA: TGTGCCAGCAGCGCCGGGGGGGAGCCCGCCTACGAGCAGTACTTC; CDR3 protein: CASSAGGEPAYEQYF
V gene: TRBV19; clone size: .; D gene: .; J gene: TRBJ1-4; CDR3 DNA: TGTGCCAGTAGTTACCAACGGGAAAAACTGTTTTTT; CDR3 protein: CASSYQREKLFF
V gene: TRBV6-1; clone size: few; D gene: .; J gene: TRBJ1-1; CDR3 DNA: TGTGCCAGCAGTGGGCTTATTACCGTCGGGACTCTTGAAGCTTTCTTT; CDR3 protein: CASSGLITVGTLEAFF
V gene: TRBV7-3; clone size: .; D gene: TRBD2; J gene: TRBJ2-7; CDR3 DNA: TGTGCCAGCAGCTTAAGCGGGAGTGGCGAGCAGTACTTC; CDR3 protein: CASSLSGSGEQYF